This T cell receptor (beta chain) derives from a study of shared T cell receptors in the human thymus. The data were produced by immunoSEQ multiplex PCR, yet TCRdb's version contains in-frame clones alone and is incomplete. The data hold 630,000 or so clones, with around 87% observed a single time. J gave up 2 bases and V 4 bases, and 6 bases lay outside the gene matches. The CDR3 has 15 residues. Germline CDR1 is SEHNR and CDR2 is FQNEAQ (reference sequence). The same specimen was also included in a second study, on human thymus T cells. That study reports: Donors were healthy Finnish infants having corrective surgery for congenital heart defects. Thymus tissue was removed during corrective cardiac surgery. Thymic as well as blood repertoires seemed to favor certain V and J genes unevenly.

This TCR came from a boy younger than two with a congenital heart defect. The V and J genes are TRBV7-9 and TRBJ1-2, with 8 bases aligning to TRBD1. Sequencing was done on a sample of thymocytes. The CDR3 DNA reads TGTGCCAGCAGCTGGGATAGGACAGGGAACTATGGCTACACCTTC. Translating gives CASSWDRTGNYGYTF.